Included here is one T cell receptor (beta chain) sequence, with context. This clone came up once. There is no known antigen for this receptor. No much larger clone exists at a distance of one base, and base qualities are not known. TCR CDR3 regions were amplified from genomic DNA by multiplex PCR using the deep immunoSEQ assay. For each cell subset, the extracted genomic DNA was distributed evenly across all wells of several immunoSEQ 96-well plates, and each plate served as one replicate. Each replicate PCR for sorted subsets received approximately 220 ng genomic DNA, equal to some 32,000 T cell genomes. Purified libraries were quantified with a Qubit 3.0 fluorometer, sized on a Bioanalyzer 2100, and re-quantified with the KAPA Library Quantification kit. Each immunoSEQ 96-well plate was sequenced on its own single-read 150-cycle Illumina NextSeq 550 flow cell. Processing in the source paper ran as follows. Because the immunoSEQ output held only junctional sequences and lacked quality scores, the filtering could not match the filtering applied to full-length reads. To assign V/J genes and CDR3, sequences were annotated against IMGT germline references using PyIR, a Python wrapper for IgBLAST v1.9. Reads were removed for weak V/J assignments (E-value above 1e-6), missing CDR3, stop codons, out-of-frame junctions, or ambiguous translated residues. V3J clonotypes were defined by identical inferred V gene, J gene, and CDR3 amino acid sequence. To compute the percentage overlap between repertoires, the number of shared unique clonotypes was divided by the size of the smaller repertoire. Three approaches were used to assess repertoire richness: RTK rarefaction, the Chao1 estimator, and Recon v2.1 estimates of unobserved clonotypes. Generation probabilities for all TCRbeta clonotypes obtained by the gDNA method from a handful of donors were computed using OLGA. In TCRdb, the immuneACCESS table is reduced to in-frame sequences with V and J assigned. These tables do not hold every clone; where another copy was compared, an unresolved V gene accounts for under half, and the others remain unexplained. V and J calls and clone size come straight from that table; D and trimming were deduced from the DNA. The sample table lists roughly 2.5 million clones, just over 90% of them with a count of one. The ten largest make up over 0.12% of the sample.

These data originate in a study of shared clonotypes between healthy human individuals (dated by TCRdb to 2018 to 2020). Some background on the complete study: The cohort included three men and a couple of women between 18 and 49 years of age. For each donor, CD4 naive and CD4 memory were each given three plates, CD8 naive was given two plates, and CD8 memory was given one plate. To estimate repertoire size and how much clonotypes are shared between individuals, the study performed deep sequencing of blood TCR repertoires from about five healthy adults. To increase sequencing depth and limit assay-specific biases, TCR repertoire library preparation and sequencing were carried out by different laboratories using diverse techniques. Between about 0.9 and 8.9 billion PBMCs per donor were obtained by leukapheresis.

Broad study findings and their caveats: Pairwise subsampling led to the expectation that sequencing depth would affect the degree of clonotype sharing among donors. Clonotypes shared by all four sorted-subset donors showed higher generation probabilities than non-shared clonotypes. When a handful of donors were compared, the shared fraction of clonotypes was about 5.5% for naive CD4, more than 3% for naive CD8, more than 2% for memory CD4, and less than 0.45% for memory CD8. Because the study included only a small number of donors, the genetic and exposure-history diversity represented was limited. Rarefaction of sorted-subset datasets indicated incomplete sequencing despite the large sequencing depth. Only blood was sampled, and tissue TCR repertoires likely differ from those in blood. Estimated clonotype richness was generally larger for naive than for memory subsets.

Healthy HIV-negative adults with no recently reported acute infections or vaccinations were included as donors. Every donor was a Caucasian adult residing in Nashville, Tennessee, USA. CD4+ T cells were enriched through magnetic negative selection, after which naive cells were positively selected on CD45RA and the remaining negative fraction served as the memory subset. Blood was collected by leukapheresis, and PBMCs were isolated by Ficoll-Histopaque density gradient centrifugation and then cryopreserved in liquid nitrogen vapor phase. Analytical flow cytometry was used to check the purity and quantity of each magnetically sorted T cell population. Each sorted fraction had its genomic DNA isolated and then quantified by UV absorbance on a Nanodrop 2000c. From the cysteine through the phenylalanine, the CDR3 covers 14 amino acids. The CDR3 DNA has 42 bases and is translated from base 1. CDR1 and CDR2, looked up from the germline V gene, are SGHVS and FNYEAQ. For this chain, trimming is 7 bases at the V end and 6 bases at the J end, and the number of junction bases without a gene match is 10.

The specimen was naive CD4+ T cells sorted from blood. Read against the paper, the sample's cell subset or site label means: CD45RA+ positively selected. This receptor was obtained from a man between 18 and 35 years old in good health. The chain uses TRBV7-6 and TRBJ2-3, and 7 junctional nucleotides match TRBD1. This receptor carries the CDR3 CASTWDRASDTQYF. The nucleotides are TGTGCCAGCACCTGGGACAGAGCCAGTGATACGCAGTATTTT.